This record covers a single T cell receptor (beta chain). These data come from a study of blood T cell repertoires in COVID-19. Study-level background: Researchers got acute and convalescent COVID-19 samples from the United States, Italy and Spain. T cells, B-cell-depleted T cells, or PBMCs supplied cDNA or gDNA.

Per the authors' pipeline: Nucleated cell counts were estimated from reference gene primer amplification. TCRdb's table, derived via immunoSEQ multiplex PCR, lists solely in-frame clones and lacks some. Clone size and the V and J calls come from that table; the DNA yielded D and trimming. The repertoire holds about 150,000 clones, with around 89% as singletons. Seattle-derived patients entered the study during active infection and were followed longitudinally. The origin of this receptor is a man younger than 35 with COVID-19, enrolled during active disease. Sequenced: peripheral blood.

Written as DNA, the CDR3 is TGTGCCAGCAGTCCCCTCTTATTCCACGAGCAGTACTTC. Protein sequence: CASSPLLFHEQYF. The gene calls are TRBV28 and TRBJ2-7; unclear D gene. Deletions cut 5 bases from V and 5 bases from J, with 13 bases between. The CDR3 extends over 13 amino acids. Germline V gene sequence: CDR1 MDHEN, CDR2 SYDVKM.